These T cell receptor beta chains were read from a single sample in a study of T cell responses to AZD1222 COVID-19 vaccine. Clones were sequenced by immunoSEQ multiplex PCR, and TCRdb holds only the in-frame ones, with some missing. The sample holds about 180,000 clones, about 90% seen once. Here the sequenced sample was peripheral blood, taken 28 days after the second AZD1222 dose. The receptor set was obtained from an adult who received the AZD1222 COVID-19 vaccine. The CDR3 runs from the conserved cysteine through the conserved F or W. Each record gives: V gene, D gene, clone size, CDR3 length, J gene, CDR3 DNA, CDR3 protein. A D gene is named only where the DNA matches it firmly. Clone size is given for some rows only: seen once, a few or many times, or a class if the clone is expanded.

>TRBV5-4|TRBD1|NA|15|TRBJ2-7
TGTGCCAGCAGCTTAACCGGGACAGGGGTCTCCGAGCAGTACTTC
CASSLTGTGVSEQYF
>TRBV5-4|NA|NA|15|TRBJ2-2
TGTGCCAGCAGGAAGGGACCAGAAGGCACCGGGGAGCTGTTTTTT
CASRKGPEGTGELFF
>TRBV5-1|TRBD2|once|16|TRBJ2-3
TGCGCCAGCAGCCCTATAGCGGGATCAGGCACAGATACGCAGTATTTT
CASSPIAGSGTDTQYF
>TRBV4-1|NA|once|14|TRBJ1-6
TGCGCCAGCAGCCAAGAATGGGGGAATTCACCCCTCCACTTT
CASSQEWGNSPLHF
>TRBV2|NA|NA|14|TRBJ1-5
TGTGCCAGCAGTCTAGGACAGTCCAATCAGCCCCAGCATTTT
CASSLGQSNQPQHF
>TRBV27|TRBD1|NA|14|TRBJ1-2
TGTGCCAGCAGCCTCCGAGGGGACAGCTATGGCTACACCTTC
CASSLRGDSYGYTF
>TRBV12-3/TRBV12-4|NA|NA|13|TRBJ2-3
TGTGCCAGCAGTCCAGGGACGGGAGATACGCAGTATTTT
CASSPGTGDTQYF
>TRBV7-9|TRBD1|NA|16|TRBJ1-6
TGTGCCAGCAGCATCAGGACAGGGAAAGGGGATTCACCCCTCCACTTT
CASSIRTGKGDSPLHF
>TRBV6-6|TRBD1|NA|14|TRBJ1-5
TGTGCCAGCAGTTACGGGCAGGGGGTTCAGCCCCAGCATTTT
CASSYGQGVQPQHF
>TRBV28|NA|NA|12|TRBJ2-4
TGTGCGTGTGGCGGAGCCAAAAACATTCAGTACTTC
CACGGAKNIQYF
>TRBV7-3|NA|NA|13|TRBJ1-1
TGTGCCAGCAGCATACAGCTGAACACTGAAGCTTTCTTT
CASSIQLNTEAFF
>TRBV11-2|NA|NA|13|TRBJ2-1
TGTGCCAGCAGCTTAGTAGAGGGGAATGAGCAGTTCTTC
CASSLVEGNEQFF
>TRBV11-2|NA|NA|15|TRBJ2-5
TGTGCCAGCAGCCCATGGACTAAGACTCAAGAGACCCAGTACTTC
CASSPWTKTQETQYF
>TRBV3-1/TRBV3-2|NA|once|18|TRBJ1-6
TGTGCCAGCAGCCAAGGGAGAATCCAGACAGCTCGGAATTCACCCCTCCACTTT
CASSQGRIQTARNSPLHF
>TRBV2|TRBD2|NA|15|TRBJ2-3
TGTGCCATAACCAGCGGGGACCTAGCCACAGATACGCAGTATTTT
CAITSGDLATDTQYF
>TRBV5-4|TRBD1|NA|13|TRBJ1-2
TGTGCCAGCAGCTTAACAGGGGACTATGGCTACACCTTC
CASSLTGDYGYTF
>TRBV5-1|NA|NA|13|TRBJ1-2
TGCGCCAGCAGCTTCGCAGGGAAGGAAGGCTACACCTTC
CASSFAGKEGYTF
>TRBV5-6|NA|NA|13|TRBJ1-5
TGTGCCAGCAGCTGGGACTCACGGGGGCCCCAGCATTTT
CASSWDSRGPQHF